Given below is one T cell receptor (beta chain) in context. The sample originates from a study of blood T cell repertoires in COVID-19. On the study more broadly: PBMCs, B-cell-depleted T cells, or T cells provided the cDNA or gDNA that made up the material.

Original processing notes: Amplification with reference gene primers provided the estimates of nucleated cell counts. The table came from immunoSEQ multiplex PCR; TCRdb's copy has only in-frame clones and leaves some out. The DNA was the basis for D and trimming; V, J and clone size are from that table. Of 200,000 or so clones in the sample, around 85% were seen once. Trimming cost V 6 bases and J 7 bases, with 12 bases left between them. From germline, CDR1 is LGHDT and CDR2 YNNKEL (reference sequence). The CDR3 is 12 residues long. The specimen sequenced was peripheral blood. The receptor was isolated from a woman in her seventies with acute or convalescent COVID-19. The chain recombines TRBV3-1 (or the pseudogene TRBV3-2) with TRBJ1-2, with D uncertain. The CDR3 region has the DNA TGTGCCAGCAGAAAAGGGAGCGGTGGCTACACCTTC. It is translated as CASRKGSGGYTF.